Each of the 15 T cell receptor beta chains below was sequenced from the same sample in a study of shared clonotypes between healthy human individuals (TCRdb year 2020). The library was prepared using the immunoSEQ multiplex PCR assay. Not all clones reach the TCRdb copy of this immuneACCESS table, which keeps in-frame sequences only. Checked studies attribute under half of the gap to unresolved V genes and leave the rest unexplained. Counted in this sample were under 1,100,000 clones; around 74% of them appeared once. Less than 1.5% of the sample goes to the ten largest clones. What was sequenced was memory CD4+ T cells sorted from blood. The sample's cell subset or site label, decoded: CD45RA-negative fraction. These receptors all come from a man aged 18 to 30 in good health.

The CDR3: CASSSRLGGETNSPLHF. The CDR3 bases are TGTGCCAGCAGTTCCCGCCTAGGGGGCGAGACTAATTCACCCCTCCACTTT. This sequence joins TRBV27 and TRBJ1-6, with 7 bases lining up with TRBD1. Losses at the gene ends were 4 bases for V and 6 bases for J; bases not matched to a gene: 12. Germline CDR1 is MNHEY and CDR2 is SMNVEV (reference sequence). CDR3 length equals 17 residues.

A single count supports this clone. The same CDR3 is also encoded by other DNA sequences in this sample. The chain combines TRBV5-1 with TRBJ1-1; TRBD1 matches 7 bases. Per germline, CDR1 SGHRS and CDR2 YFSETQ. The CDR3 consists of 12 residues. DNA of the CDR3: TGCGCTTCCGGGACAGTGAACACTGAAGCTTTCTTT. It translates to CASGTVNTEAFF.

The V call is TRBV6-6, the J call TRBJ2-1, with D perhaps TRBD1 (6 bases). This CDR3 has 13 residues. The germline CDR1 and CDR2 sequences are MNHNY and SVGAGI (reference sequence). V gave up 5 bases and J gave up 9 bases, with 14 bases separating them. CDR3 amino acids: CASSPRQAAEQFF. The CDR3 nucleotides read TGTGCCAGCAGTCCCCGACAGGCCGCTGAGCAGTTCTTC.

A single count supports this clone. The chain carries TRBV7-9 and TRBJ2-1; 15 bases align to TRBD2. The germline V gene has CDR1 SEHNR and CDR2 FQNEAQ (reference sequence). CDR3 length: 16 residues. V gave up 5 bases and J gave up 9 bases; unmatched junction bases: 8. CDR3 sequence reads: CASSIGLAGGHGEQFF. The CDR3 DNA reads TGTGCCAGCAGCATAGGACTAGCGGGGGGGCATGGTGAGCAGTTCTTC. The full variable domain, rest sourced from reference TRBV7-9 and TRBJ2-1, is DTGVSQNPRHKITKRGQNVTFRCDPISEHNRLYWYRQTLGQGPEFLTYFQNEAQLEKSRLLSDRFSAERPKGSFSTLEIQRTEQGDSAMYLCASSIGLAGGHGEQFFGPGTRLTVL.

This clone was observed a single time. This rearrangement joins TRBV7-8 to TRBJ2-7; a possible D gene is TRBD2 (7 bases). The CDR3 contains 15 residues. Germline V lookup: CDR1 SGHVS, CDR2 FQNEAQ. The V and J ends lost 1 base and 0 bases respectively, with 10 bases between them. The CDR3 spells CASSLGGGHSYEQYF. DNA for the CDR3: TGTGCCAGCAGCTTAGGGGGGGGCCACTCCTACGAGCAGTACTTC.

This clone was detected a few times. The chain employs TRBV6-5 and TRBJ2-3; 7 bases are a match to TRBD1. Germline V gene sequence: CDR1 MNHEY, CDR2 SVGAGI. V shed 5 bases and J 2 bases; nucleotides not matched to a gene: 7. The CDR3 sequence is 15 residues long. CDR3 protein: CASSGTGDATDTQYF. The CDR3 coding sequence is TGTGCCAGCAGTGGTACAGGGGACGCCACAGATACGCAGTATTTT.

The genes are TRBV18 and TRBJ2-1; a weak D match, TRBD1 (7 bases). This CDR3 is built from 15 residues. Looked up from germline, CDR1 is KGHSH and CDR2 is LQKENI. Trimming shortened V by 9 bases and J by 12 bases, and 27 bases separated the two germline ends. The DNA for the CDR3 is TGTGCCAGTCAGAGACAGGCCAGTACAGGGGAGGTGCAGTTCTTC. Its translation is CASQRQASTGEVQFF.

This clone was seen once. V is TRBV5-1 and J is TRBJ1-2; a weak D match, TRBD1 (5 bases). The ends were cut back, 0 bases at V and 7 bases at J, with 13 bases in the middle. Germline CDR1 is SGHRS and CDR2 is YFSETQ. There are 14 residues in the CDR3. The CDR3 bases are TGCGCCAGCAGCTTGGACGAGGGGCGGGGTGGCTACACCTTC. Translation gives CASSLDEGRGGYTF.

The J gene is TRBJ2-2, the V gene TRBV5-1; D not certain. V lost 2 bases, J lost 0 bases, and 8 bases lay in between. Looked up from germline, CDR1 is SGHRS and CDR2 is YFSETQ. This CDR3 comprises 15 residues. In nucleotides, the CDR3 is TGCGCCAGCAGCTTCAGGACGGCGAACACCGGGGAGCTGTTTTTT. Translation gives CASSFRTANTGELFF.

This clone has just one count. Other DNA sequences in this specimen translate into the identical CDR3. This chain joins TRBV6-1 and TRBJ1-5; no clear D. CDR1 and CDR2 (germline): MNHNS, SASEGT. The CDR3 has 14 amino acids. Trimming removed 0 bases from V and 0 bases from J, with 3 bases in between. The CDR3 region is CASSEASSNQPQHF. The CDR3 nucleotides are TGTGCCAGCAGTGAAGCTAGTAGCAATCAGCCCCAGCATTTT.

J is TRBJ2-1 and V is TRBV7-6; no clear D gene. Germline V gene data show CDR1 as SGHVS and CDR2 as FNYEAQ. The CDR3 is made up of 13 amino acids. The germline V and J ends were trimmed by 7 bases and 6 bases, with 13 bases remaining between them. CDR3 amino acids: CASTSPPVNEQFF. The CDR3 DNA follows: TGTGCCAGCACCTCCCCCCCAGTCAATGAGCAGTTCTTC.

The chain recombines TRBV2 with TRBJ2-7; tentatively, D is TRBD2 (5 bases). Per germline, CDR1 SNHLY and CDR2 FYNNEI. This CDR3 comprises 14 residues. V lost 7 bases, J lost 1 base, and 14 bases lay in between. For the CDR3, the DNA is TGTGCCAGCAATGTGGACTCCTCATCCTACGAGCAGTACTTC. Its protein is CASNVDSSSYEQYF.

The chain is built from TRBV28 and TRBJ2-7, with 8 bases lining up with TRBD2. V gave up 7 bases and J gave up 0 bases; unmatched junction bases: 5. CDR3 size: 14 residues. The germline CDR1 and CDR2 sequences are MDHEN and SYDVKM. CDR3 DNA sequence: TGTGCCAGCAAAGGCGGGGGGAGCTCCTACGAGCAGTACTTC. Amino acid sequence: CASKGGGSSYEQYF.

The CDR3 spells CASSAAGRNTGELFF. The DNA for the CDR3 is TGTGCCAGCAGTGCCGCAGGGAGGAACACCGGGGAGCTGTTTTTT. The rearrangement uses TRBV2 and TRBJ2-2, with D possibly being TRBD1 or TRBD2 (5 bases each). The CDR3 has 15 residues. Trimming stripped 4 bases from V and 1 base from J, with 10 bases between. Germline CDR1 is SNHLY and CDR2 is FYNNEI.

The J gene is TRBJ1-5, the V gene TRBV19, with D unresolved. The CDR3 has 13 residues. Between the trimmed V and J ends, which lost 5 bases and 3 bases, there was a span of 8 bases. CDR1 and CDR2 (germline): LNHDA, SQIVND (reference sequence). The CDR3, as DNA: TGTGCCAGTAGTCAGACGGTCAATCAGCCCCAGCATTTT. Amino acid sequence: CASSQTVNQPQHF.